A single sample is the source of the 3 T cell receptor beta chains below, sequenced in a study of blood T cell repertoires in COVID-19. Produced via immunoSEQ multiplex PCR; TCRdb's table is partial and in-frame only. The repertoire holds roughly 500,000 clones, approximately 83% seen once, with 3% to 4% in the top ten. The sample comprised peripheral blood. Receptors were obtained from a human donor in a cohort sampled during active COVID-19.

This clone showed up just a few times. The J gene is TRBJ1-1, the V gene TRBV7-9; D is possibly TRBD1 (5 bases). Germline CDR1 reads SEHNR; CDR2 reads FQNEAQ (reference sequence). V gave up 0 bases and J gave up 1 base, with 9 bases separating them. This CDR3 is 15 amino acids long. DNA for the CDR3: TGTGCCAGCAGCTTAGCAGGCAGGGCGAACACTGAAGCTTTCTTT. It encodes CASSLAGRANTEAFF.

The chain uses TRBV29-1 and TRBJ1-2; the match to TRBD1 covers 7 bases. Germline CDR1 is SQVTM and CDR2 is ANQGSEA. This CDR3 region has 13 residues. V was clipped by 3 bases and J by 2 bases; unmatched bases: 3. CDR3 sequence: CSVDLGQNYGYTF. CDR3 bases: TGCAGCGTTGACCTGGGACAGAACTATGGCTACACCTTC.

The rearrangement joins TRBV27 to TRBJ2-5; D possibly corresponds to TRBD1 (6 bases). The germline CDR1 and CDR2 sequences are MNHEY and SMNVEV (reference sequence). CDR3 length: 13 amino acids. Trimming took off 6 bases at V and 3 bases at J, with 11 bases between the two ends. The CDR3, as DNA: TGTGCCAGCAGGATACAGGGCGAAGAGACCCAGTACTTC. It translates to CASRIQGEETQYF.